This T cell receptor beta chain was documented in a study of patients and donors after allogeneic stem cell transplantation. This CDR3 is 14 amino acids long. CDR1 is LNHNV, CDR2 YYDKDF, per germline (reference sequence). V shed 1 base and J 6 bases; nucleotides not matched to a gene: 5. TCRdb redid the calling of the RT-PCR reads with MiXCR, one entry per CDR3 protein. In the table there are 150,000 to 200,000 distinct CDR3 sequences, 30% of which are singletons. The material sequenced was blood, either unsorted or a sorted T cell fraction (not recorded which). The chain recombines TRBV15 with TRBJ2-7, with 8 bases identical to TRBD1. The TCR comes from a human donor who was either an allogeneic HSCT recipient or a stem cell or donor lymphocyte infusion donor (not recorded which). It is not recorded whose cells these are; they may come from a transplant donor. The CDR3: CATSRAGQGTEQYF. The CDR3 DNA follows: TGTGCCACCAGCAGAGCAGGACAGGGTACCGAGCAGTACTTC.